This is a list of T cell receptor beta chains from one sample in a study of response to subunit inactivated influenza vaccine. TCRdb re-derived calls from the RT-PCR reads in MiXCR, one entry per CDR3 protein. The sample records hundreds of thousands of distinct CDR3 sequences, about 11% being singletons. The same data also went into a second study, on T cells expressing NK-cell markers.

Sequences were derived from PBMCs from blood, sampled on the day of vaccination. Every receptor here comes from a man aged 50-59 years who received an inactivated influenza vaccine. The CDR3 runs from the conserved cysteine through the conserved F or W. The D gene is left open where the match is weak. Size is omitted from some rows. Given values are once, few, many or a class for expanded clones.

J gene: TRBJ2-1
V gene: TRBV29-1
clone size: few
D gene: TRBD2
CDR3 DNA: TGCAGCGTCCTAAGCGCGGGAGGGCCTTACAATGAGCAGTTCTTC
CDR3 protein: CSVLSAGGPYNEQFF

J gene: TRBJ2-1
V gene: TRBV12-3/TRBV12-4
clone size: -
D gene: -
CDR3 DNA: TGTGCCAGCAGCCTGCTTCGTAACAATGAGCAGTTCTTC
CDR3 protein: CASSLLRNNEQFF

J gene: TRBJ2-6
V gene: TRBV4-3
clone size: -
D gene: -
CDR3 DNA: TGCGCCAGCAGCCAAGACGCAGACTCTGGGGCCAACGTCCTGACTTTC
CDR3 protein: CASSQDADSGANVLTF

J gene: TRBJ2-6
V gene: TRBV28
clone size: few
D gene: TRBD1
CDR3 DNA: TGTGCCAGCAGTCTACAAGACAGGGATAGCCCTCCCGACTCTGGGGCCAACGTCCTGACTTTC
CDR3 protein: CASSLQDRDSPPDSGANVLTF

J gene: TRBJ1-1
V gene: TRBV5-6
clone size: -
D gene: TRBD1
CDR3 DNA: TGTGCCAGCAGCTTGGCGTTACCGGGACAGGGTTTCGGCACTGAAGCTTTCTTT
CDR3 protein: CASSLALPGQGFGTEAFF

J gene: TRBJ2-7
V gene: TRBV7-2
clone size: few
D gene: TRBD1
CDR3 DNA: TGTGCCAGCAGCCGCAGACAAACAGGGGGCGAGCAGTACTTC
CDR3 protein: CASSRRQTGGEQYF

J gene: TRBJ2-1
V gene: TRBV20-1
clone size: few
D gene: -
CDR3 DNA: TGCAGTGCACCGAATATAGCTAGTTCCCGGGGGCAGTTCTTC
CDR3 protein: CSAPNIASSRGQFF

J gene: TRBJ2-3
V gene: TRBV20-1
clone size: -
D gene: -
CDR3 DNA: TGCAGTGCTACAGATCGGGGAAGCACAGATACGCAGTATTTT
CDR3 protein: CSATDRGSTDTQYF

J gene: TRBJ2-2
V gene: TRBV24-1
clone size: -
D gene: -
CDR3 DNA: TGTGCCACCAGTGGGAATACGAACACCGGGGAGCTGTTTTTT
CDR3 protein: CATSGNTNTGELFF

J gene: TRBJ1-2
V gene: TRBV7-9
clone size: many
D gene: -
CDR3 DNA: TGTGCCAGCAGCTTAGTTGGGGGTAACTATGGCTACACCTTC
CDR3 protein: CASSLVGGNYGYTF

J gene: TRBJ1-2
V gene: TRBV28
clone size: many
D gene: TRBD1
CDR3 DNA: TGTGCCAGCAGTTCGGAGGCGACAGGGGGCGTTGGCTATGGCTACACCTTC
CDR3 protein: CASSSEATGGVGYGYTF

J gene: TRBJ2-7
V gene: TRBV4-3
clone size: -
D gene: TRBD2
CDR3 DNA: TGCGCCAGCAGCCAAGATATGTGGACTAGCGGGATTGAGCAGTACTTC
CDR3 protein: CASSQDMWTSGIEQYF

J gene: TRBJ2-1
V gene: TRBV28
clone size: few
D gene: -
CDR3 DNA: TGTGCCAGCAGTTCCCTTTGGGAAACTTACAATGAGCAGTTCTTC
CDR3 protein: CASSSLWETYNEQFF

J gene: TRBJ2-3
V gene: TRBV5-1
clone size: -
D gene: TRBD1
CDR3 DNA: TGCGCCAGCAGCAAGGGACAGGGGACCTTTAGCACAGATACGCAGTATTTT
CDR3 protein: CASSKGQGTFSTDTQYF

J gene: TRBJ2-1
V gene: TRBV10-3
clone size: -
D gene: -
CDR3 DNA: TGTGCCATCAGTGATAATCCCCGGGGGAATGAGCAGTTCTTC
CDR3 protein: CAISDNPRGNEQFF

J gene: TRBJ2-2
V gene: TRBV6-1
clone size: few
D gene: TRBD2
CDR3 DNA: TGTGCCAGCAGCGAGGGACTAGCGGGAGCTCGGACCGGGGAGCTGTTTTTT
CDR3 protein: CASSEGLAGARTGELFF

J gene: TRBJ2-7
V gene: TRBV11-2
clone size: -
D gene: -
CDR3 DNA: TGTGCCAGCAGCCCCACCCTCTACGAGCAGTACTTC
CDR3 protein: CASSPTLYEQYF

J gene: TRBJ1-5
V gene: TRBV28
clone size: -
D gene: TRBD1
CDR3 DNA: TGTGCCAGCAGTTTAGGGACAGGGACCAATCAGCCCCAGCATTTT
CDR3 protein: CASSLGTGTNQPQHF

J gene: TRBJ2-5
V gene: TRBV7-9
clone size: few
D gene: -
CDR3 DNA: TGTGCCAGCAGCTTTGATATCGGGGCCGAGACCCAGTACTTC
CDR3 protein: CASSFDIGAETQYF

J gene: TRBJ1-1
V gene: TRBV15
clone size: many
D gene: -
CDR3 DNA: TGTGCCACCAGCTCCAACAGGGTTACTGAAGCTTTCTTT
CDR3 protein: CATSSNRVTEAFF

J gene: TRBJ2-2
V gene: TRBV5-1
clone size: -
D gene: TRBD1
CDR3 DNA: TGCGCCAGCAGCCCGGGACAGGGGTACACCGGGGAGCTGTTTTTT
CDR3 protein: CASSPGQGYTGELFF

J gene: TRBJ2-3
V gene: TRBV6-1
clone size: -
D gene: TRBD2
CDR3 DNA: TGTGCCAGCAGGGATTTCGGCCGGGGGGGCGGGGACACAGATACGCAGTATTTT
CDR3 protein: CASRDFGRGGGDTDTQYF

J gene: TRBJ1-2
V gene: TRBV3-1
clone size: few
D gene: TRBD1
CDR3 DNA: TGTGCCAGCAGCCAAGATAGGACAGGGCACTATGGCTACACCTTC
CDR3 protein: CASSQDRTGHYGYTF

J gene: TRBJ2-7
V gene: TRBV20-1
clone size: -
D gene: -
CDR3 DNA: TGCAGTGCTAGAGATTACAGGGCAGGAAAACAAACCTCCTACGAGCAGTACTTC
CDR3 protein: CSARDYRAGKQTSYEQYF

J gene: TRBJ2-1
V gene: TRBV5-6
clone size: -
D gene: TRBD2
CDR3 DNA: TGTGCCAGCAGCCCCGCGGGGGGTAATGAGCAGTTCTTC
CDR3 protein: CASSPAGGNEQFF

J gene: TRBJ1-6
V gene: TRBV5-1
clone size: few
D gene: -
CDR3 DNA: TGCGCCAGCAGCTTGGCACGGGATTCACCCCTCCACTTT
CDR3 protein: CASSLARDSPLHF

J gene: TRBJ1-6
V gene: TRBV20-1
clone size: few
D gene: -
CDR3 DNA: TGCAGTGCTAGCCTGGGTCCCCTTAATTCACCCCTCCACTTT
CDR3 protein: CSASLGPLNSPLHF

J gene: TRBJ2-5
V gene: TRBV29-1
clone size: -
D gene: -
CDR3 DNA: TGCAGCGTTTCGGCAGGGGATATAGTCGGGACCCAGTACTTC
CDR3 protein: CSVSAGDIVGTQYF

J gene: TRBJ2-1
V gene: TRBV7-9
clone size: -
D gene: -
CDR3 DNA: TGTGCCAGCAGCTTATATCTCGGACCCGGGGTCAATGAGCAGTTCTTC
CDR3 protein: CASSLYLGPGVNEQFF

J gene: TRBJ2-1
V gene: TRBV20-1
clone size: -
D gene: TRBD2
CDR3 DNA: TGCAGTGCTAGAGATCTGGCTAGCGGTTACAATGAGCAGTTCTTC
CDR3 protein: CSARDLASGYNEQFF

J gene: TRBJ2-5
V gene: TRBV7-9
clone size: few
D gene: -
CDR3 DNA: TGTGCCAGCAGCTCCACCCGGGGCTTAAGGGCCCAGTACTTC
CDR3 protein: CASSSTRGLRAQYF

J gene: TRBJ1-5
V gene: TRBV20-1
clone size: few
D gene: -
CDR3 DNA: TGCAGTGCTAGATGGGGTGGGGATCAGCCCCAGCATTTT
CDR3 protein: CSARWGGDQPQHF

J gene: TRBJ1-3
V gene: TRBV15
clone size: -
D gene: TRBD1
CDR3 DNA: TGTGCCACCTTACCTGGGACAGGGTTTGGAGGACGCTCTGGAAACACCATATATTTT
CDR3 protein: CATLPGTGFGGRSGNTIYF